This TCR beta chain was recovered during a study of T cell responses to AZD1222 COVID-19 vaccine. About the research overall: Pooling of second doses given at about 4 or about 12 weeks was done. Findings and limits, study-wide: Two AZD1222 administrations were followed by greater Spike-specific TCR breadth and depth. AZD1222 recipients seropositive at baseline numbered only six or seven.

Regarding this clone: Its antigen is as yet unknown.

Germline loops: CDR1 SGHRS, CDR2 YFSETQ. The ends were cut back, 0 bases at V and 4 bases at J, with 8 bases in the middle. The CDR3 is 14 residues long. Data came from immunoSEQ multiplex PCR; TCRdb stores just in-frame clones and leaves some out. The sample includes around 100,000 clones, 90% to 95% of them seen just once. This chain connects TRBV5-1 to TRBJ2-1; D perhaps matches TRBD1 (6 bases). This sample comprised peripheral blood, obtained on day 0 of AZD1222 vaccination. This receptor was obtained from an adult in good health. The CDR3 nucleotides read TGCGCCAGCAGCTTGGGGCAGGGGTACAATGAGCAGTTCTTC. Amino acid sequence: CASSLGQGYNEQFF.